This T cell receptor beta chain was sequenced during a study of OX40 agonist ivuxolimab in advanced cancers. V lost 3 bases and J lost 0; bases outside the gene matches: 6. The length of the CDR3 is 17 residues. Germline lookup yields CDR1 SGHTA and CDR2 FQGNSA. Profiled with immunoSEQ multiplex PCR; TCRdb holds only in-frame clones, not every one. This table has tens of thousands of clones, roughly 80% appearing once. Concerning this clone: The antigen is not known.

Findings and caveats of the study: With doses of 0.1-3.0 mg/kg, partial responders showed among the lowest clonal expansion.

The chain carries TRBV7-2 and TRBJ1-4, with 8 bases matching TRBD1. The source material was CD4+ or CD8+ T cells sorted from blood, sampled in a trial of the OX40 agonist ivuxolimab. This TCR came from an adult with an advanced solid tumor such as melanoma, head and neck, liver or kidney cancer. CDR3 amino acids: CASSFRADRATNEKLFF. In DNA, the CDR3 is TGTGCCAGCAGCTTCCGCGCGGACAGGGCAACTAATGAAAAACTGTTTTTT.